The TCR beta chain under discussion was sequenced for a study of cytomegalovirus exposure and HLA in healthy donors. In germline, CDR1 is ENHRY, CDR2 SYGVKD. This CDR3 is built from 14 residues. V lost 8 bases and J lost 0, with 13 bases in between. Both 60 Vbeta primers and 13 Jbeta primers went into the PCR. Clones were sequenced by immunoSEQ multiplex PCR, and TCRdb holds only the in-frame ones, with some missing. The table lists about 100,000 clones, approximately 75% of them singletons, with 2.5% to 3.5% in the top ten. Comment on this clone: The antigen is undetermined.

Broader study findings: Earlier analysis found most TCR beta V segments productive about 87% or about 30% of the time. Later on, an analysis tied approximately 17,000 TCR beta sequences to HLA alleles at 0.05 false discovery rate. Beyond CMV serostatus, there was no information to go on about immune exposure.

V is TRBV10-3 and J is TRBJ1-1, with D maybe TRBD1 (6 bases). The sample consisted of PBMCs. The TCR originated in a female donor in good health and CMV-seropositive. CDR3 loop: CAIRAGALNTEAFF. The CDR3 DNA reads as TGTGCCATCCGGGCAGGGGCGTTGAACACTGAAGCTTTCTTT.